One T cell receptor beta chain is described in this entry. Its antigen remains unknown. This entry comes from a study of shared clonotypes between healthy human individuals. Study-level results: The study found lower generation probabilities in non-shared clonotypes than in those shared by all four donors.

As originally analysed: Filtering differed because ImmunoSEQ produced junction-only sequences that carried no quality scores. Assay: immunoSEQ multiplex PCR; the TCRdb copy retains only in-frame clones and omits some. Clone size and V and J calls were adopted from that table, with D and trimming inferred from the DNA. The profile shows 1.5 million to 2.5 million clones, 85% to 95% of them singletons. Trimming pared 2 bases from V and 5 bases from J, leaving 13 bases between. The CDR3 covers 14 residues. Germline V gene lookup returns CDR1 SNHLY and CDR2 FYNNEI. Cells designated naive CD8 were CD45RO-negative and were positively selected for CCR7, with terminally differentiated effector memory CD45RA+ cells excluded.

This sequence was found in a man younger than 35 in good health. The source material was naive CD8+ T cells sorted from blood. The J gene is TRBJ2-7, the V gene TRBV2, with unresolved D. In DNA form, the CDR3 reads TGTGCCAGCAGTGAATACCAAGCTCTCAACGAGCAGTACTTC. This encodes CASSEYQALNEQYF.